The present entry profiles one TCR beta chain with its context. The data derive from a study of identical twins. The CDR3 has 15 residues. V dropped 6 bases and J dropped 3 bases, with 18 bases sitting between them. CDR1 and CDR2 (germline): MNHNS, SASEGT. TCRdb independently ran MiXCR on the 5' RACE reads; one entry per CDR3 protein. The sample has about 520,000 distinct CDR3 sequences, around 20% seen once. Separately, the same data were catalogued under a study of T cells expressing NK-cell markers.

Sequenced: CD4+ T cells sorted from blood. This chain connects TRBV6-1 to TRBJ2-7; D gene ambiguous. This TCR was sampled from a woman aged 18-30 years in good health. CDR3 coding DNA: TGTGCCAGCAGGCTAAGAGGTATTGGAAACTACGAGCAGTACTTC. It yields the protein CASRLRGIGNYEQYF.